This TCR beta chain was profiled in a study of graft-versus-host responses after intestinal transplantation. Measured with immunoSEQ multiplex PCR; TCRdb has only the in-frame clones, and not every one. The sample includes some 120,000 clones, approximately 90% seen only once; the top ten take roughly 0.2%. Germline CDR1 reads SNHLY; CDR2 reads FYNNEI. The V gene lost 5 bases and the J gene lost 6 bases, with 16 bases spanning the gap. The CDR3 spans 14 residues. Turning to this clone: The antigen remains unidentified.

The sample in question was unstimulated CD4+ T cells sorted from spleen or lymph node cells, obtained before intestinal transplant. This sequence originates from a human donor who received an intestinal transplant. This sequence joins TRBV2 and TRBJ1-2; possible D gene TRBD1, 5 bases. CDR3 region: CASSQAGFLDGYTF. In DNA, the CDR3 is TGTGCCAGCAGTCAGGCAGGGTTTTTGGATGGCTACACCTTC.